Only one count was recorded for the clone carrying this TCR beta chain. Random hexamers primed reverse transcription of about 0.45 to 1 ug RNA. A single record per CDR3 protein comes from TCRdb applying MiXCR to the immunoSEQ multiplex PCR reads. The table has under 550,000 distinct CDR3 sequences, roughly 85% seen once; the top ten hold under 0.15%. This entry comes from a study of CD8 T cells in Susac syndrome. Unmatched junction bases numbered 3, after V lost 8 bases and J lost 5 bases. Per germline, CDR1 SGHAT and CDR2 FQNNGV. The length of the CDR3 is 13 residues. Sequenced: CD8+ T cells from PBMCs. V usage is TRBV11-2 and J usage is TRBJ1-2; TRBD1 matches 12 bases. The receptor's source is a human donor with multiple sclerosis. This chain's CDR3 is CASGTGGRYGYTF. The CDR3 coding sequence is TGTGCCAGCGGGACAGGGGGCCGATATGGCTACACCTTC. The whole variable domain, filled in from reference TRBV11-2 and TRBJ1-2, reads EAGVAQSPRYKIIEKRQSVAFWCNPISGHATLYWYQQILGQGPKLLIQFQNNGVVDDSQLPKDRFSAERLKGVDSTLKIQPAKLEDSAVYLCASGTGGRYGYTFGSGTRLTVV.